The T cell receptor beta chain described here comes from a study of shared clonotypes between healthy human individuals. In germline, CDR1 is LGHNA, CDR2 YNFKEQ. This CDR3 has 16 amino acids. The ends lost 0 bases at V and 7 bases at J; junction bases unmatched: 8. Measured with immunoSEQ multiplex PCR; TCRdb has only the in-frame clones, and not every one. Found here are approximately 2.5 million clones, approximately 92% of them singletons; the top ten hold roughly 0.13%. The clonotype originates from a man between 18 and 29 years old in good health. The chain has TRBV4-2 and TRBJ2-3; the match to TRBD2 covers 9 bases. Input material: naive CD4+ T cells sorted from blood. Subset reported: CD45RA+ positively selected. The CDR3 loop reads CASSQDGGGALNTQYF. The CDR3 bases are TGTGCCAGCAGCCAAGATGGCGGGGGGGCCCTAAATACGCAGTATTTT.